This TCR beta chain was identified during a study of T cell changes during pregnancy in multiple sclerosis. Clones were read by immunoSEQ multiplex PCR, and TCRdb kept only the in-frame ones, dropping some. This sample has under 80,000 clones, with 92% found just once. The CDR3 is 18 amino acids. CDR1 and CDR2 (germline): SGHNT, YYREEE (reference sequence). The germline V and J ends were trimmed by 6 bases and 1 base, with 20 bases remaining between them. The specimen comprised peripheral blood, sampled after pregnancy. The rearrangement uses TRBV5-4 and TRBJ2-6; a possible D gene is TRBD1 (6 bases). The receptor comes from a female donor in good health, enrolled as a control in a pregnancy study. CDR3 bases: TGTGCCAGCACCTCCGGGACACCCCCAGAGTCTGGGGCCAACGTCCTGACTTTC. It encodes CASTSGTPPESGANVLTF.